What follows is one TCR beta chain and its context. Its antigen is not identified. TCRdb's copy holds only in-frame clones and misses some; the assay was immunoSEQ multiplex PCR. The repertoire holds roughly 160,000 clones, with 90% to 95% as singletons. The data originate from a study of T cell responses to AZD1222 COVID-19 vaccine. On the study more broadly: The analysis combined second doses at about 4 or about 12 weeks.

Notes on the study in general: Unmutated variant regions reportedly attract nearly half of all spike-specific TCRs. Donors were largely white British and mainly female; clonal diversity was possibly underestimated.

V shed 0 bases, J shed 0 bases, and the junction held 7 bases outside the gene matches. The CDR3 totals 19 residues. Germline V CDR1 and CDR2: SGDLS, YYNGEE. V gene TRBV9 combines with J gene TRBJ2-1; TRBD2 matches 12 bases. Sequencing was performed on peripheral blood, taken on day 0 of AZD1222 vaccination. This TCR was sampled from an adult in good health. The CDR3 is CASSVGLAGGRGSYNEQFF. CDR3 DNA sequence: TGTGCCAGCAGCGTAGGCCTAGCGGGGGGGCGAGGCTCCTACAATGAGCAGTTCTTC.